Presented here are 27 T cell receptor beta chains from one specimen sequenced in a study of cytomegalovirus exposure and HLA in healthy donors. Vbeta (60) and Jbeta (13) primers were used in the PCR. The repertoire was sequenced with immunoSEQ multiplex PCR; TCRdb's copy has only in-frame clones and lacks some. Of 150,000 to 200,000 clones in the sample, 79% were seen once. The material sequenced was PBMCs. The receptors derive from a woman aged 45-59 years in good health and CMV-seronegative.

The chain joins TRBV5-1 to TRBJ2-5; D uncertain. The germline V gene has CDR1 SGHRS and CDR2 YFSETQ. V was trimmed by 4 bases and J by 2 bases, leaving 9 bases between them. This CDR3 contains 13 residues. The CDR3 DNA reads as TGCGCCAGCAGCACCGTCGGGCAAGAGACCCAGTACTTC. Its translation: CASSTVGQETQYF.

The rearrangement uses TRBV28 and TRBJ2-1; 10 bases match TRBD2. Per germline, CDR1 MDHEN and CDR2 SYDVKM. The V segment lost 6 bases and the J segment 4 bases; nucleotides outside the gene matches: 6. The CDR3 has 15 amino acids. Written as DNA, the CDR3 is TGTGCCAGCAGATGGACTAGCGGAAGGTACAATGAGCAGTTCTTC. Translating gives CASRWTSGRYNEQFF.

The sample holds one count of this clone. The rearrangement uses TRBV2 and TRBJ2-2; TRBD1 matches 9 bases. CDR1 and CDR2 (germline): SNHLY, FYNNEI. V shed 3 bases and J 6 bases; nucleotides not matched to a gene: 5. The CDR3 length is 15 residues. The CDR3 region is CASSENRGLAGELFF. CDR3 bases: TGTGCCAGCAGTGAGAACAGGGGGCTGGCCGGGGAGCTGTTTTTT.

V is TRBV18 and J is TRBJ2-7; the match to TRBD1 covers 9 bases. Germline values: CDR1 KGHSH, CDR2 LQKENI. V dropped 3 bases and J dropped 7; count of bases not matched to a gene: 7. The CDR3 is made up of 14 amino acids. This CDR3 reads CASSPYRGQGEQYF. The DNA of the CDR3 is TGTGCCAGCTCACCCTACAGGGGGCAGGGGGAGCAGTACTTC.

The chain joins TRBV5-1 to TRBJ2-5; no clear D gene. Germline lookup yields CDR1 SGHRS and CDR2 YFSETQ. V lost 2 bases, J lost 2 bases, and 7 bases lay in between. This CDR3 is built from 13 residues. CDR3 amino acids: CASSFPGQETQYF. As DNA, the CDR3 is TGCGCCAGCAGCTTTCCGGGTCAAGAGACCCAGTACTTC.

This chain connects TRBV15 to TRBJ1-2; tentatively, D is TRBD1 (6 bases). The germline V gene encodes CDR1 LNHNV and CDR2 YYDKDF (reference sequence). The V gene lost 4 bases and the J gene lost 8 bases, with 11 bases spanning the gap. This CDR3 comprises 12 residues. The CDR3 protein is CATSTDSRGYTF. The CDR3 DNA reads TGTGCCACCAGCACGGACAGCCGGGGCTACACCTTC.

This sequence joins TRBV30 and TRBJ2-3; 9 bases agree with TRBD2. J was trimmed by 2 bases and V by 3 bases; bases with no gene match: 3. Germline loops: CDR1 GTSNPN, CDR2 SVGIG (reference sequence). This CDR3 spans 14 amino acids. Here the CDR3 DNA reads TGTGCCTGGAGCAAGCGGGGGGTCACAGATACGCAGTATTTT. Encoded protein: CAWSKRGVTDTQYF.

The gene calls are TRBV25-1 and TRBJ2-5; TRBD1 aligns across 10 bases. V was clipped by 6 bases and J by 5 bases; unmatched bases: 9. Germline V lookup: CDR1 MGHDK, CDR2 SYGVNS. This CDR3 is built from 15 residues. The CDR3 loop is CASSLPTGGLETQYF. CDR3 coding DNA: TGTGCCAGCAGCCTTCCGACAGGGGGCTTGGAGACCCAGTACTTC.

The chain combines TRBV6-5 with TRBJ1-6; 9 nucleotides match TRBD1. From germline, CDR1 is MNHEY and CDR2 SVGAGI. The CDR3 sequence is 15 residues long. Trimming cost V 6 bases and J 10 bases; bases outside gene matches: 10. This chain's CDR3 is CASRPTGTGFSPLHF. The CDR3 nucleotides are TGTGCCAGCAGGCCCACCGGGACAGGGTTCTCACCCCTCCACTTT.

The rearrangement joins TRBV6-5 to TRBJ2-5, with TRBD2 identical over 7 bases. With 8 bases clipped from V and 4 bases from J, the junction kept 7 bases outside the gene matches. Germline V lookup: CDR1 MNHEY, CDR2 SVGAGI. This CDR3 region has 13 residues. CDR3 in DNA: TGTGCCAGCTCTCGGGACTACGGAGAGACCCAGTACTTC. Its protein product is CASSRDYGETQYF.

This chain uses TRBV28 with TRBJ2-5; 7 bases are shared with TRBD1. The last part of the DNA fits TRBJ2-7 better; the J call may be wrong. Germline CDR1 MDHEN, CDR2 SYDVKM. CDR3 length equals 14 residues. The CDR3 spells CASRIPGQTYEQYF. CDR3 nucleotides: TGTGCCAGCAGAATACCGGGACAGACCTACGAGCAGTACTTC.

J is TRBJ2-7 and V is TRBV27, with D possibly TRBD2 on 6 matching bases. V shed 7 bases and J shed 4 bases, with 17 bases lying between them. The CDR3 sequence is 14 residues long. Looked up from germline, CDR1 is MNHEY and CDR2 is SMNVEV (reference sequence). Here the CDR3 reads CASTSEGGDYEQYF. The DNA of the CDR3 is TGTGCCAGCACCTCGGAGGGAGGCGATTACGAGCAGTACTTC.

This clone was recorded once. The genes are TRBV6-5 and TRBJ1-4; 7 nucleotides align to TRBD1. The CDR3 has 14 amino acids. Germline V gives CDR1 MNHEY, CDR2 SVGAGI. V lost 2 bases, J lost 8 bases, and 5 bases stayed unmatched. The DNA of the CDR3 is TGTGCCAGCAGTTACGACAGGGTTAGCGAAAAACTGTTTTTT. It yields the protein CASSYDRVSEKLFF.

J is TRBJ2-1 and V is TRBV18, with D tentatively TRBD2 (5 bases). Germline V gene sequence: CDR1 KGHSH, CDR2 LQKENI. The length of the CDR3 is 13 residues. V was cut by 6 bases and J by 7 bases, with 13 bases left in between. The CDR3 loop is CASSKDPGNEQFF. The CDR3 bases are TGTGCCAGCTCCAAGGATCCGGGAAATGAGCAGTTCTTC.

V and J are TRBV19 and TRBJ2-3, with 7 bases matching TRBD1. Trimming removed 5 bases from V and 1 base from J; junction bases left unmatched: 9. The CDR3 contains 16 residues. Germline V lookup: CDR1 LNHDA, CDR2 SQIVND (reference sequence). CDR3 amino acids: CASSPRTGPGTDTQYF. The CDR3 coding sequence is TGTGCCAGTAGTCCCCGGACAGGACCGGGCACAGATACGCAGTATTTT.

The chain has TRBV28 and TRBJ1-1, with a possible D match to TRBD1 (5 bases). Germline values: CDR1 MDHEN, CDR2 SYDVKM. The CDR3 contains 13 residues. The V end lost 6 bases, the J end lost 5 bases, and 13 bases lay between the germline ends. DNA of the CDR3: TGTGCCAGCAGCTTCAGGGTACGTACTGAAGCTTTCTTT. Its protein product is CASSFRVRTEAFF.

Comments on this clone: The same CDR3 can be traced to other DNA sequences in this sample. The CDR3 reads CASSPDRSSYEQYF. CDR3 DNA: TGTGCCAGCTCACCTGACAGGAGCTCCTACGAGCAGTACTTC. The chain recombines TRBV18 with TRBJ2-7; D perhaps matches TRBD1 (6 bases). Trimming removed 3 bases at V and 0 bases at J, with 9 bases between. The CDR3 contains 14 residues. Germline V gives CDR1 KGHSH, CDR2 LQKENI.

This sequence joins TRBV19 and TRBJ2-7; 9 nucleotides agree with TRBD1. Germline assignment: CDR1 LNHDA and CDR2 SQIVND (reference sequence). The CDR3 runs to 17 residues. With V trimmed by 1 base and J by 2 bases, 9 bases remained unmatched. The CDR3 loop is CASSIGGSGTGTYEQYF. In nucleotides, the CDR3 is TGTGCCAGTAGTATAGGGGGGTCCGGGACAGGGACCTACGAGCAGTACTTC.

This clone was recorded a few times. The chain is built from TRBV11-2 and TRBJ2-3; D may be TRBD1 (6 bases). Trimming left V 5 bases short and J 5 bases short, with 17 bases between. CDR3 size: 15 residues. Germline V lookup: CDR1 SGHAT, CDR2 FQNNGV. CDR3 bases: TGTGCCAGCAGCCAGGGGTCCGGGTCGGGAGATACGCAGTATTTT. Protein sequence: CASSQGSGSGDTQYF.

This chain joins TRBV18 and TRBJ2-7; the match to TRBD2 covers 9 bases. CDR3 length: 15 residues. J was trimmed by 7 bases and V by 4 bases; bases with no gene match: 11. CDR1 KGHSH and CDR2 LQKENI come from the germline V gene. The CDR3 DNA sequence: TGTGCCAGCTCACAATCAGCGGGGGGCCCTCGGGAGCAGTACTTC. Its translation: CASSQSAGGPREQYF.

The chain recombines TRBV29-1 with TRBJ2-3, with 9 bases identical to TRBD1. CDR1 is SQVTM and CDR2 is ANQGSEA in the germline V gene. This CDR3 has 15 residues. V trimming: 7 bases; J trimming: 4 bases; junction bases outside the gene matches: 12. Here the CDR3 DNA reads TGCAGCGCCATGACGACAGGGGGGGTCGCAGATACGCAGTATTTT. Protein sequence: CSAMTTGGVADTQYF.

Worth noting for this clone: An end of the junction differs from the germline gene, which may be a read error. Additional DNA sequences in this sample encode the identical CDR3. The chain couples TRBV15 to TRBJ2-7, with TRBD1 as a possible D gene (6 bases). Germline CDR1 and CDR2: LNHNV and YYDKDF (reference sequence). This CDR3 is built from 15 residues. The CDR3 spells CATSRAGERRDEQYF. CDR3 sequence (DNA): TGTGCCACCAGCAGAGCAGGGGAACGTCGGGACGAGCAGTATTTC. The full variable domain, completed using reference TRBV15 and TRBJ2-7, is DAMVIQNPRYQVTQFGKPVTLSCSQTLNHNVMYWYQQKSSQAPKLLFHYYDKDFNNEADTPDNFQSRRPNTSFCFLDIRSPGLGDTAMYLCATSRAGERRDEQYFGPGTRLTVT.

The chain joins TRBV4-2 to TRBJ2-5; 7 bases line up with TRBD1. V shed 4 bases, J shed 11 bases, and the junction held 16 bases outside the gene matches. This CDR3 spans 15 amino acids. Germline CDR1 and CDR2: LGHNA and YNFKEQ. The CDR3 DNA sequence: TGTGCCAGCAGCCCGACTGGCACAGGGGTGGGGGAGCAGTACTTC. This gives the protein CASSPTGTGVGEQYF.

The V gene is TRBV11-2, the J gene TRBJ2-1; D possibly corresponds to TRBD2 (5 bases). The germline V and J ends were trimmed by 1 base and 4 bases, with 17 bases remaining between them. The CDR3 extends over 17 amino acids. Germline-derived CDR1 and CDR2 are SGHAT and FQNNGV. The CDR3 reads CASSLVSVGQRYNEQFF. Here the CDR3 DNA reads TGTGCCAGCAGCTTAGTAAGTGTTGGGCAGCGGTACAATGAGCAGTTCTTC.

The gene calls are TRBV21-1 and TRBJ2-5; no DNA check was done on the table's D call, TRBD2. The tail of the sequence fits TRBJ2-7 better, so the J call may be wrong. TRBV21-1 is reported as a pseudogene. This CDR3 has 19 residues. The CDR3 reads CASSNLNLSGGGIGYEQYF. DNA of the CDR3: TGTGCCAGCAGCAATCTTAACCTCTCGGGGGGCGGCATTGGGTACGAGCAGTACTTC.

V gene TRBV6-1 combines with J gene TRBJ2-5; TRBD1 matches at 9 bases. J was trimmed by 5 bases and V by 2 bases; bases with no gene match: 6. CDR1 and CDR2 (germline): MNHNS, SASEGT. The CDR3 sequence is 15 residues long. In nucleotides, the CDR3 is TGTGCCAGCAGTGAACGGGACAGGGAAGGGGAGACCCAGTACTTC. Its translation: CASSERDREGETQYF.

J is TRBJ2-7 and V is TRBV7-6, with D tentatively TRBD2 (6 bases). Germline CDR1 SGHVS, CDR2 FNYEAQ. With 1 base removed from V and 0 bases from J, the gap between germline ends came to 16 bases. This CDR3 has 17 amino acids. The CDR3 region has the DNA TGTGCCAGCAGCTTAGGATCAGGAACGGGACTCTCCTACGAGCAGTACTTC. This translates into CASSLGSGTGLSYEQYF.